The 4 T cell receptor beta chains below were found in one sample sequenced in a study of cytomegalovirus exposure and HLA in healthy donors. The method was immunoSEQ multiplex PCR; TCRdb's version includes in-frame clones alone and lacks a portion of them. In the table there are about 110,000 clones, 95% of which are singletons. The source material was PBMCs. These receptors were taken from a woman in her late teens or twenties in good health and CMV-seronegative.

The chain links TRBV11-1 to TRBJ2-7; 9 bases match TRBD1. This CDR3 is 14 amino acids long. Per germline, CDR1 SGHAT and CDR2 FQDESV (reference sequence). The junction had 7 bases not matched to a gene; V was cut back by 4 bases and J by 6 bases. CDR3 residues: CASSSIQGASEQYF. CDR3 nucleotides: TGTGCCAGCAGCTCAATACAGGGGGCCAGCGAGCAGTACTTC.

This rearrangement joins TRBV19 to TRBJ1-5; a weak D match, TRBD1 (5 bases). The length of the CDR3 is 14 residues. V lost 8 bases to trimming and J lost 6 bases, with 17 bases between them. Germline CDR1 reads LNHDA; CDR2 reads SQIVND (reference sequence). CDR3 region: CASQRGRAGQPQHF. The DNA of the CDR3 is TGTGCCAGTCAAAGGGGAAGGGCAGGTCAGCCCCAGCATTTT.

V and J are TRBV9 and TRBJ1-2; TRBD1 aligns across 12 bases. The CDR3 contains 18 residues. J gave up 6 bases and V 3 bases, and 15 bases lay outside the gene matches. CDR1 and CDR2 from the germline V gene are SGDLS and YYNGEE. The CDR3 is CASSERRDRGRGTDGYTF. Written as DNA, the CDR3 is TGTGCCAGCAGCGAGCGTCGGGACAGGGGGCGAGGGACTGATGGCTACACCTTC.

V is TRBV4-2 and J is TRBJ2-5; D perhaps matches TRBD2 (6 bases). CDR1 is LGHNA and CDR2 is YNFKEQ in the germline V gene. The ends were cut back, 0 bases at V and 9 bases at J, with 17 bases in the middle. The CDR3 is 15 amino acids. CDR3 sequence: CASSQDPGLTSPQYF. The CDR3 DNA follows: TGTGCCAGCAGCCAAGATCCGGGACTTACGTCGCCCCAGTACTTC.